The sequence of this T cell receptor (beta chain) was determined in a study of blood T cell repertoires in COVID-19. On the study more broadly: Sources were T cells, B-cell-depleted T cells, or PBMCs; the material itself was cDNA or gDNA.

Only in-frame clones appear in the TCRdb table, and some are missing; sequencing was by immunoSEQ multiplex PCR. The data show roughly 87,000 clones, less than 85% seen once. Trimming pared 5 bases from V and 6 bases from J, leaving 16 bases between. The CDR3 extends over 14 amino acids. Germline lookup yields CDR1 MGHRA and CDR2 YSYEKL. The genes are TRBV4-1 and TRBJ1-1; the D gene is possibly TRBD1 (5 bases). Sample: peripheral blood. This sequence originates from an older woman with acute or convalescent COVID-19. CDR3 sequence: CASSKLGGSAEAFF. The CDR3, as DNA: TGCGCCAGCAGCAAGCTCGGGGGTTCCGCTGAAGCTTTCTTT.